What follows is one T cell receptor beta chain and its context. Antigen unknown. The PCR employed 60 Vbeta primers together with 13 Jbeta primers. Method: immunoSEQ multiplex PCR; TCRdb's copy keeps in-frame clones and lacks some. The sample yields hundreds of thousands of clones, 70% seen once. These data come from a study of cytomegalovirus exposure and HLA in healthy donors. Whole-study findings and limits: Earlier findings revealed that most TCR beta V segments proved productive either about 90% or about 30% of the time. The records held CMV serostatus as the only immune exposure information. Certain sequence variants were highly shared and formed a cluster, and this cluster was likely a sequencing artifact.

There are 14 residues in the CDR3. V lost 3 bases, J lost 8 bases, and 3 bases stayed unmatched. The V gene's germline CDR1 is ENHRY and CDR2 SYGVKD. The sequence came from a man in his forties in good health and CMV-seropositive. The chain couples TRBV10-3 to TRBJ2-7, with 14 bases aligning to TRBD2. The specimen was PBMCs. CDR3 nucleotides: TGTGCCATCAGTGACTGGACTAGCGGGGGGAAGCAGTACTTC. This codes for CAISDWTSGGKQYF.